This entry lists 20 T cell receptor beta chains sequenced from one sample in a study of blood T cell repertoires in COVID-19. Generated by immunoSEQ multiplex PCR, the TCRdb table keeps only in-frame clones and is missing some. This sample has under 150,000 clones, with 60% to 80% found just once. Sequencing used PBMCs or T cells enriched from blood (not recorded which). The origin of the receptors is a woman aged 45-65 years who had recovered from COVID-19.

The rearrangement uses TRBV13 and TRBJ2-1; a weak D match, TRBD2 (6 bases). Germline V gene data show CDR1 as PRHDT and CDR2 as FYEKMQ (reference sequence). Trimming shortened V by 6 bases and J by 0 bases, and 21 bases separated the two germline ends. This CDR3 contains 18 residues. The CDR3 loop is CASSKEGLGGGSYNEQFF. In DNA form, the CDR3 reads TGTGCCAGCAGTAAAGAAGGGTTGGGGGGAGGCTCCTACAATGAGCAGTTCTTC.

The chain joins TRBV4-2 to TRBJ2-1; perhaps TRBD2 as D (6 bases). The germline V and J ends were trimmed by 1 base and 4 bases, with 8 bases remaining between them. The CDR3 runs 14 residues. Germline CDR1 reads LGHNA; CDR2 reads YNFKEQ. CDR3: CASSQGGGYNEQFF. CDR3 DNA: TGTGCCAGCAGCCAAGGCGGAGGGTACAATGAGCAGTTCTTC.

CDR3 sequence reads: CASSLGSQGGNEQYF. The CDR3 coding sequence is TGTGCCAGCAGCTTAGGTTCACAGGGGGGCAACGAGCAGTACTTC. The chain carries TRBV7-8 and TRBJ2-7, with 8 nucleotides matching TRBD1. V lost 1 base and J lost 5; bases outside the gene matches: 7. This CDR3 has 15 amino acids. Germline V lookup: CDR1 SGHVS, CDR2 FQNEAQ.

This sequence joins TRBV6-6 and TRBJ2-7; maybe TRBD1 (7 bases). The germline V gene encodes CDR1 MNHNY and CDR2 SVGAGI (reference sequence). The CDR3 length is 15 residues. V dropped 1 base and J dropped 3 bases, with 13 bases sitting between them. The DNA for the CDR3 is TGTGCCAGCAGTTACTTGGGCAGGGGGGACTACGAGCAGTACTTC. This codes for CASSYLGRGDYEQYF.

This clone was observed once. The chain uses TRBV20-1 and TRBJ1-2; the D gene is possibly TRBD1 (5 bases). In germline, CDR1 is DFQATT, CDR2 SNEGSKA (reference sequence). The CDR3 runs 13 residues. Trimming left V 3 bases short and J 3 bases short, with 11 bases between. This CDR3 reads CSASAGRDYGYTF. DNA of the CDR3: TGCAGTGCTAGTGCAGGGAGGGACTATGGCTACACCTTC.

The chain recombines TRBV27 with TRBJ1-1, with a tentative D call TRBD1 (6 bases). Germline CDR1 MNHEY, CDR2 SMNVEV (reference sequence). Trimming removed 8 bases from V and 4 bases from J, with 26 bases in between. The CDR3 has 17 amino acids. CDR3 in DNA: TGTGCCAGCGGAGGTGGCCCTCGGACAGTAGCGACCACTGAAGCTTTCTTT. Protein sequence: CASGGGPRTVATTEAFF.

CDR3 region: CASRDRANTGELFF. The CDR3 region has the DNA TGTGCCAGCAGGGACAGGGCGAACACCGGGGAGCTGTTTTTT. The rearrangement uses TRBV6-5 and TRBJ2-2; 8 bases line up with TRBD1. In germline, CDR1 is MNHEY, CDR2 SVGAGI. CDR3 length: 14 amino acids. The V gene end was trimmed by 6 bases and the J gene end by 0 bases; junction bases not matched to a gene: 0.

The chain links TRBV2 to TRBJ2-1; TRBD2 agrees at 12 bases. CDR3 length equals 15 residues. Losses at the gene ends were 5 bases for V and 9 bases for J; bases not matched to a gene: 8. Germline V gives CDR1 SNHLY, CDR2 FYNNEI. CDR3 loop: CASSYGLAGGIEQFF. The CDR3, as DNA: TGTGCCAGCAGTTACGGCCTAGCGGGGGGGATTGAGCAGTTCTTC.

The chain carries TRBV4-1 and TRBJ2-1, with 10 positions matching TRBD2. The junction had 7 bases not matched to a gene; V was cut back by 2 bases and J by 6 bases. The CDR3 spans 16 residues. In germline, CDR1 is MGHRA, CDR2 YSYEKL. CDR3 region: CASSQPLAGALNEQFF. In DNA, the CDR3 is TGCGCCAGCAGCCAACCCCTAGCGGGAGCTCTCAATGAGCAGTTCTTC.

The chain recombines TRBV10-3 with TRBJ1-5; D remains unclear. The CDR3 contains 13 residues. Germline V gene data show CDR1 as ENHRY and CDR2 as SYGVKD. V lost 3 bases and J 7 bases, leaving 10 bases between the germline ends. The chain's CDR3 is CAISDGREQPQHF. The CDR3 coding sequence is TGTGCCATCAGTGATGGGAGGGAGCAGCCCCAGCATTTT.

The rearrangement joins TRBV9 to TRBJ2-1, with 10 nucleotides matching TRBD2. CDR3 length equals 15 residues. The junction had 0 bases not matched to a gene; V was cut back by 3 bases and J by 0 bases. The germline V gene has CDR1 SGDLS and CDR2 YYNGEE. The CDR3 region has the DNA TGTGCCAGCAGCGGACTAGCGGGCTCCTACAATGAGCAGTTCTTC. Translating it yields CASSGLAGSYNEQFF.

The chain links TRBV28 to TRBJ2-4; possibly TRBD1 for D (6 bases). This CDR3 is built from 16 residues. V shed 5 bases and J shed 4 bases, with 18 bases lying between them. Germline CDR1 and CDR2: MDHEN and SYDVKM. CDR3 protein: CASSPGQTSLKNIQYF. As DNA, the CDR3 is TGTGCCAGCAGTCCAGGACAGACCAGCCTAAAAAACATTCAGTACTTC.

The CDR3 bases are TGTGCCAGCAGCTCCGAGGCCAGACTACGGGAGCAGTACTTC. This codes for CASSSEARLREQYF. This chain links TRBV7-8 with TRBJ2-7; D is perhaps TRBD2 (5 bases). Germline CDR1 is SGHVS and CDR2 is FQNEAQ. The CDR3 sequence is 14 residues long. V was clipped by 4 bases and J by 7 bases, with 17 bases between them.

The chain couples TRBV5-1 to TRBJ1-2; TRBD1 agrees at 8 bases. V trimming: 4 bases; J trimming: 5 bases; junction bases outside the gene matches: 4. CDR1 and CDR2 from the germline V gene are SGHRS and YFSETQ. The CDR3 loop spans 13 amino acids. The CDR3 protein is CASSTDREYGYTF. CDR3 coding DNA: TGCGCCAGCAGCACGGACAGGGAATATGGCTACACCTTC.

V and J are TRBV5-6 and TRBJ2-1, with TRBD1 matching 11 bases. The CDR3 runs to 15 residues. V gave up 3 bases and J gave up 8 bases; unmatched junction bases: 7. Germline V gene sequence: CDR1 SGHDT, CDR2 YYEEEE. CDR3 sequence (DNA): TGTGCCAGCAGCTCGGTTGGGACAGGGGGTCATGAGCAGTTCTTC. Translating gives CASSSVGTGGHEQFF.

The V and J genes are TRBV4-2 and TRBJ2-3; D is ambiguous. Germline assignment: CDR1 LGHNA and CDR2 YNFKEQ. The CDR3 totals 14 residues. V was pared by 1 base and J by 0 bases, with 5 bases between. CDR3 DNA: TGTGCCAGCAGCCAAGGCGCCAGCACAGATACGCAGTATTTT. Translation gives CASSQGASTDTQYF.

The V and J genes are TRBV25-1 and TRBJ2-1, with TRBD2 identical over 11 bases. The germline gives CDR1 MGHDK, CDR2 SYGVNS. The CDR3 is made up of 17 amino acids. J was trimmed by 4 bases and V by 3 bases; bases with no gene match: 8. The CDR3 nucleotides are TGTGCCAGCAGTGAGACTTTGGGACTAGCGGTTTACAATGAGCAGTTCTTC. It codes for CASSETLGLAVYNEQFF. The entire variable domain, with the rest obtained from reference TRBV25-1 and TRBJ2-1, is as follows: EADIYQTPRYLVIGTGKKITLECSQTMGHDKMYWYQQDPGMELHLIHYSYGVNSTEKGDLSSESTVSRIRTEHFPLTLESARPSHTSQYLCASSETLGLAVYNEQFFGPGTRLTVL.

This clone was detected a few times. Other nucleotide sequences in the sample specify the same CDR3. The chain employs TRBV5-1 and TRBJ2-5; D gene uncertain. Between the trimmed V and J ends, which lost 0 bases and 5 bases, there was a span of 5 bases. The length of the CDR3 is 12 residues. Germline loops: CDR1 SGHRS, CDR2 YFSETQ. The CDR3 loop is CASSLAQETQYF. Written as DNA, the CDR3 is TGCGCCAGCAGCTTGGCTCAGGAGACCCAGTACTTC.

V and J are TRBV10-3 and TRBJ1-1; D perhaps matches TRBD1 (5 bases). This CDR3 contains 13 residues. The germline V and J ends were trimmed by 10 bases and 7 bases, with 19 bases remaining between them. Germline CDR1 and CDR2: ENHRY and SYGVKD. The CDR3 loop is CATKRDSTFEAFF. The CDR3 coding sequence is TGTGCCACCAAGCGGGACTCTACCTTTGAAGCTTTCTTT.

This chain joins TRBV19 and TRBJ2-7, with 9 nucleotides matching TRBD1. J gave up 5 bases and V 5 bases, and 7 bases lay outside the gene matches. CDR1 and CDR2 (germline): LNHDA, SQIVND (reference sequence). The CDR3 length is 14 residues. The CDR3: CASSLGQGRHEQYF. The CDR3 DNA is TGTGCCAGTAGTTTGGGACAGGGCAGACACGAGCAGTACTTC.